One sample yielded the 19 T cell receptor beta chains listed below, sequenced in a study of cytomegalovirus exposure and HLA in healthy donors. PCR involved 60 Vbeta and 13 Jbeta primers. TCRdb's table, derived via immunoSEQ multiplex PCR, lists solely in-frame clones and lacks some. In the table there are under 150,000 clones, roughly 69% of which are singletons. The sequenced sample consisted of PBMCs. These receptors were taken from a human donor in good health.

The gene calls are TRBV4-3 and TRBJ2-1; D uncertain. CDR1 is LGHNA and CDR2 is YSLEER in the germline V gene. The CDR3 is made up of 16 amino acids. Trimming stripped 0 bases from V and 0 bases from J, with 9 bases between. The CDR3 reads CASSQDLPYSYNEQFF. As DNA, the CDR3 is TGCGCCAGCAGCCAAGATCTGCCCTACTCCTACAATGAGCAGTTCTTC.

The chain employs TRBV4-3 and TRBJ2-7; the D is unclear. Per the germline V gene, CDR1 is LGHNA and CDR2 is YSLEER. The CDR3 covers 15 residues. Trimming shortened V by 4 bases and J by 0 bases, and 13 bases separated the two germline ends. CDR3 region: CASSRAVGYSYEQYF. CDR3 sequence (DNA): TGCGCCAGCAGCCGCGCCGTCGGGTACTCCTACGAGCAGTACTTC.

This clone was seen a few times. The chain carries TRBV6-5 and TRBJ2-1, with D perhaps TRBD2 (6 bases). Trimming shortened V by 4 bases and J by 4 bases, and 14 bases separated the two germline ends. Looked up from germline, CDR1 is MNHEY and CDR2 is SVGAGI. This CDR3 region has 15 residues. The CDR3: CASSSARTTYNEQFF. The CDR3 DNA follows: TGTGCCAGCAGTTCCGCGCGGACTACGTACAATGAGCAGTTCTTC.

The chain uses TRBV5-1 and TRBJ2-7, with 7 bases matching TRBD2. The length of the CDR3 is 16 residues. Looked up from germline, CDR1 is SGHRS and CDR2 is YFSETQ. Unmatched junction bases numbered 10, after V lost 4 bases and J lost 0 bases. The CDR3 reads CASSPGSGTNSYEQYF. CDR3 nucleotides: TGCGCCAGCAGCCCGGGTTCCGGGACTAACTCCTACGAGCAGTACTTC.

V and J are TRBV19 and TRBJ1-6; 8 bases are a match to TRBD1. The ends lost 7 bases at V and 7 bases at J; junction bases unmatched: 6. Germline V gene lookup returns CDR1 LNHDA and CDR2 SQIVND (reference sequence). This CDR3 has 14 residues. Here the CDR3 reads CASNSGQGNSPLHF. The CDR3 DNA sequence: TGTGCCAGTAATTCAGGACAGGGCAATTCACCCCTCCACTTT.

The chain combines TRBV28 with TRBJ2-1, with 9 nucleotides matching TRBD2. The CDR3 spans 15 residues. Per the germline V gene, CDR1 is MDHEN and CDR2 is SYDVKM. The trim removed 5 bases at V and 3 bases at J, leaving 5 bases unmatched. The CDR3 DNA reads TGTGCCAGCAGTATGACTAGCGGCTACTACAATGAGCAGTTCTTC. It encodes CASSMTSGYYNEQFF.

This clone was recorded a few times. The V gene is TRBV7-9, the J gene TRBJ1-6; no definite D call. Trimming left V 4 bases short and J 9 bases short, with 16 bases between. Germline lookup yields CDR1 SEHNR and CDR2 FQNEAQ (reference sequence). This CDR3 comprises 15 residues. CDR3 in DNA: TGTGCCAGCAGCTCAATGGGCCCCCGGGGTTCACCCCTCCACTTT. Residues: CASSSMGPRGSPLHF.

This chain links TRBV5-6 with TRBJ1-2; the D is unclear. Trimming cost V 2 bases and J 8 bases, with 13 bases left between them. The CDR3 extends over 13 amino acids. Germline assignment: CDR1 SGHDT and CDR2 YYEEEE. This chain's CDR3 is CASSFVGSEGYTF. The CDR3 DNA reads TGTGCCAGCAGCTTCGTGGGGAGCGAAGGCTACACCTTC.

This clone appeared a single time. The chain is built from TRBV27 and TRBJ1-2, with 11 bases matching TRBD1. The ends lost 6 bases at V and 4 bases at J; junction bases unmatched: 4. This CDR3 is built from 14 residues. Germline V CDR1 and CDR2: MNHEY, SMNVEV (reference sequence). As DNA, the CDR3 is TGTGCCAGCAGACTAGGGACAGGGGGCTATGGCTACACCTTC. Encoded protein: CASRLGTGGYGYTF.

The CDR3 sequence: CASTNAGGLRHQETQYF. Here the CDR3 DNA reads TGTGCCAGCACTAACGCGGGAGGGCTACGGCACCAAGAGACCCAGTACTTC. The chain joins TRBV28 to TRBJ2-5, with TRBD2 identical over 9 bases. Per the germline V gene, CDR1 is MDHEN and CDR2 is SYDVKM. The junction had 12 bases not matched to a gene; V was cut back by 7 bases and J by 0 bases. This CDR3 has 17 amino acids.

V gene TRBV4-2 combines with J gene TRBJ2-3; 9 bases align to TRBD2. The CDR3 covers 18 residues. The trim removed 1 base at V and 0 bases at J, leaving 8 bases unmatched. Germline assignment: CDR1 LGHNA and CDR2 YNFKEQ. CDR3 DNA: TGTGCCAGCAGCCAAGCTCGAACTAGCGGGTCCAGCACAGATACGCAGTATTTT. Translating it yields CASSQARTSGSSTDTQYF.

The rearrangement joins TRBV9 to TRBJ1-1; 10 positions agree with TRBD1. This CDR3 contains 19 residues. Per the germline V gene, CDR1 is SGDLS and CDR2 is YYNGEE. V trimming: 0 bases; J trimming: 1 base; junction bases outside the gene matches: 12. In DNA, the CDR3 is TGTGCCAGCAGCGTAGTAGGTTGGGACAGGGGTACCTGGAACACTGAAGCTTTCTTT. It encodes CASSVVGWDRGTWNTEAFF. Full variable domain (outside the CDR3, taken from reference TRBV9 and TRBJ1-1): DSGVTQTPKHLITATGQRVTLRCSPRSGDLSVYWYQQSLDQGLQFLIQYYNGEERAKGNILERFSAQQFPDLHSELNLSSLELGDSALYFCASSVVGWDRGTWNTEAFFGQGTRLTVV.

The chain is built from TRBV19 and TRBJ1-2; 8 positions agree with TRBD1. Germline V CDR1 and CDR2: LNHDA, SQIVND (reference sequence). V shed 3 bases and J 4 bases; nucleotides not matched to a gene: 7. The CDR3 loop spans 15 amino acids. Here the CDR3 reads CASSIADRELYGYTF. The CDR3, as DNA: TGTGCCAGTAGTATTGCGGACAGGGAGCTCTATGGCTACACCTTC.

This clone was picked up one time. V usage is TRBV27 and J usage is TRBJ1-2, with TRBD1 identical over 9 bases. Germline V gene data show CDR1 as MNHEY and CDR2 as SMNVEV (reference sequence). This CDR3 is 15 amino acids long. V gave up 0 bases and J gave up 2 bases; unmatched junction bases: 1. CDR3 bases: TGTGCCAGCAGTTTATCGGGGACAGGGAACTATGGCTACACCTTC. It translates to CASSLSGTGNYGYTF.

The chain joins TRBV18 to TRBJ1-3; 7 bases align to TRBD1. This CDR3 is 16 amino acids long. The J segment lost 3 bases and the V segment lost 5 bases, leaving 10 bases of the junction unmatched. Germline loops: CDR1 KGHSH, CDR2 LQKENI. The CDR3 protein is CASSETLQGSGNTIYF. The CDR3 DNA reads as TGTGCCAGCTCAGAAACACTACAGGGGAGTGGAAACACCATATATTTT.

The chain employs TRBV28 and TRBJ2-7, with 12 bases fitting TRBD2. The V gene end was trimmed by 8 bases and the J gene end by 1 base; junction bases not matched to a gene: 9. There are 16 residues in the CDR3. Per the germline V gene, CDR1 is MDHEN and CDR2 is SYDVKM. The CDR3 here is CASSLAGGPRSYEQYF. The CDR3 DNA follows: TGTGCCAGCTCCCTAGCGGGAGGGCCTCGGTCCTACGAGCAGTACTTC.

This rearrangement joins TRBV5-1 to TRBJ1-2; TRBD1 is a possible D gene (5 bases). Trimming removed 0 bases at V and 0 bases at J, with 12 bases between. The germline V gene has CDR1 SGHRS and CDR2 YFSETQ. This CDR3 has 16 amino acids. CDR3 region: CASSLVPEGPNYGYTF. The CDR3 nucleotides are TGCGCCAGCAGCTTGGTACCGGAGGGGCCTAACTATGGCTACACCTTC.

This clone was found a few times. One junction end does not reproduce the germline sequence, and a read error may be involved. V gene TRBV28 combines with J gene TRBJ2-1; D is undetermined. Looked up from germline, CDR1 is MDHEN and CDR2 is SYDVKM. This CDR3 comprises 12 residues. This chain's CDR3 is CASRQPQATPIF. The CDR3 DNA sequence: TGTGCCAGCAGACAGCCGCAGGCCACCCCCATCTTC.

The gene calls are TRBV7-8 and TRBJ2-4, with TRBD1 identical over 9 bases. J gave up 6 bases and V 5 bases, and 5 bases lay outside the gene matches. This CDR3 region has 14 residues. The germline CDR1 and CDR2 sequences are SGHVS and FQNEAQ. CDR3 sequence: CASSTGTGRNIQYF. Written as DNA, the CDR3 is TGTGCCAGCAGCACCGGGACAGGGCGAAACATTCAGTACTTC.